This T cell receptor (beta chain) appears in the sequencing data of a study of regulatory T cells in long-lasting Graves disease. Regarding time point: persistent/refractory GD, antithyroid drugs over 5 years with positive TRAb. Researchers made the TCR library from RNA that was extracted from PBMCs. Study conclusions and caveats: The persistent group shared 2,500 to 3,000 public clonotypes, more than the 850 to 1,000 shared by new patients.

Building of the TCR beta libraries involved iRepertoire HTBI primers and Arm-PCR of CDR3 regions. TCRdb recomputed calls from the multiplex PCR reads with MiXCR, one row per CDR3 protein. The sample holds 700,000 or so distinct CDR3 sequences, 30% seen once. Germline V gene data show CDR1 as GTSNPN and CDR2 as SVGIG (reference sequence). Trimming at V came to 1 base and at J to 7 bases, leaving 2 bases not matched to a gene. The CDR3 extends over 13 amino acids. As regards this clonotype: Its cognate antigen is unknown.

The material sequenced was peripheral blood mononuclear cells (PBMCs), taken when the disease was refractory, from a patient treated with antithyroid drugs. The source of this sequence is a female donor with Graves disease. The chain recombines TRBV30 with TRBJ1-1; 11 bases map to TRBD1. In DNA form, the CDR3 reads TGTGCCTGGAGTGGGGACAGGGGGAATGAAGCTTTCTTT. This codes for CAWSGDRGNEAFF. Full variable domain (outside the CDR3, taken from reference TRBV30 and TRBJ1-1): SQTIHQWPATLVQPVGSPLSLECTVEGTSNPNLYWYRQAAGRGLQLLFYSVGIGQISSEVPQNLSASRPQDRQFILSSKKLLLSDSGFYLCAWSGDRGNEAFFGQGTRLTVV.